This TCR beta chain comes out of a study of CD8 T cells in ankylosing spondylitis. TCRdb independently ran MiXCR on the 5' RACE reads; one entry per CDR3 protein. This sample yields over 700,000 distinct CDR3 sequences, of which roughly 20% are seen a single time; around 20% belongs to the top ten. In the case of this clonotype: Its antigen is unknown. Compared with germline, one end of the junction differs, possibly owing to a read error.

Whole-study findings and limits: Disease-associated clonotypes exhibited CD8+ identity and were relatively infrequent in peripheral blood. Blood of patients with ankylosing spondylitis appeared to be characterized by a TCR beta motif of several highly homologous variants.

The CDR3 sequence is 14 residues long. CDR1 MNHEY and CDR2 SVGEGT come from the germline V gene. V usage is TRBV6-2 or TRBV6-3 and J usage is TRBJ1-4, with D unclear. Sequencing was performed on blood, either unsorted or a sorted T cell fraction (not recorded which). The TCR sequence derives from a male donor with ankylosing spondylitis. The CDR3 sequence: CASSYDIPNGKLFF. DNA for the CDR3: TGTGCCAGCAGTTACGACATCCCGAATGGAAAACTGTTTTTT.